These 8 T cell receptor beta chains were sequenced from one sample in a study of cytomegalovirus exposure and HLA in healthy donors. Primers for the PCR totalled 60 Vbeta and 13 Jbeta. TCRdb's table, derived via immunoSEQ multiplex PCR, lists solely in-frame clones and lacks some. The table has around 210,000 clones, roughly three quarters seen once. Sequencing used PBMCs. The receptors come from a man between 45 and 60 years old in good health and CMV-seronegative.

The chain carries TRBV29-1 and TRBJ2-1; 7 bases map to TRBD2. Trimming took 5 bases from V and 0 from J; bases not matched to a gene: 7. The CDR3 spans 15 residues. CDR1 and CDR2 from the germline V gene are SQVTM and ANQGSEA. CDR3 sequence: CSVYPAGRSYNEQFF. The DNA for the CDR3 is TGCAGCGTTTACCCAGCGGGGCGCTCCTACAATGAGCAGTTCTTC.

CDR3 nucleotides: TGTGCCAGCAGCGTAGACGATTCAGGGGTCTACGAGCAGTACTTC. As protein: CASSVDDSGVYEQYF. The chain carries TRBV9 and TRBJ2-7; weak D call: TRBD1 (6 bases). The ends were cut back, 0 bases at V and 3 bases at J, with 13 bases in the middle. CDR3 length: 15 residues. CDR1 SGDLS and CDR2 YYNGEE come from the germline V gene.

This sequence joins TRBV15 and TRBJ2-2; D may be TRBD2 (5 bases). CDR3 length: 14 residues. V shed 6 bases and J shed 1 base, with 9 bases lying between them. CDR1 LNHNV and CDR2 YYDKDF come from the germline V gene (reference sequence). For the CDR3, the DNA is TGTGCCACCAGTGAGCGGAAGAACACCGGGGAGCTGTTTTTT. As protein: CATSERKNTGELFF.

The chain joins TRBV5-5 to TRBJ2-1, with TRBD1 matching over 10 bases. The germline V gene encodes CDR1 SGHKS and CDR2 YYEKEE (reference sequence). V dropped 5 bases and J dropped 4; count of bases not matched to a gene: 3. CDR3 length: 14 residues. The CDR3 bases are TGTGCCAGCAGTCTGGGACAGGGGTACAATGAGCAGTTCTTC. Protein sequence: CASSLGQGYNEQFF.

This clone was seen once. The chain carries TRBV9 and TRBJ1-3, with no clear D. Per germline, CDR1 SGDLS and CDR2 YYNGEE. CDR3 length: 15 amino acids. Trimming stripped 2 bases from V and 4 bases from J, with 13 bases between. The CDR3 loop is CASSVSQARGNTIYF. CDR3 in DNA: TGTGCCAGCAGCGTTTCTCAGGCCCGGGGAAACACCATATATTTT.

The V and J genes are TRBV7-6 and TRBJ2-7; TRBD2 matches 11 bases. Germline trimming cut 1 base from V and 2 bases from J; bases unmatched to any gene: 7. Germline loops: CDR1 SGHVS, CDR2 FNYEAQ. This CDR3 is built from 17 residues. In DNA, the CDR3 is TGTGCCAGCAGCTTAGGGACTAGCGGGCGGGGACCCTACGAGCAGTACTTC. Encoded protein: CASSLGTSGRGPYEQYF.

The chain joins TRBV7-2 to TRBJ2-1; D possibly corresponds to TRBD2 (6 bases). Germline assignment: CDR1 SGHTA and CDR2 FQGNSA. V shed 7 bases and J shed 1 base, with 14 bases lying between them. The CDR3 totals 15 residues. The CDR3 bases are TGTGCCAGCACCCCCGTGCGGGATTCCTACAATGAGCAGTTCTTC. Protein product: CASTPVRDSYNEQFF.

The chain uses TRBV21-1 and TRBJ2-7; the table calls TRBD1, which could not be checked here. TRBV21-1 is described as a pseudogene. The CDR3 spans 10 residues. The CDR3 sequence: CASRTSEQYF. The DNA for the CDR3 is TGTGCCAGCAGAACCAGCGAGCAGTACTTC.